These T cell receptor beta chains were read from a single sample in a study of blood T cell repertoires in COVID-19. Only in-frame clones appear in the TCRdb table, and some are missing; sequencing was by immunoSEQ multiplex PCR. The table lists about 150,000 clones, 80% to 90% of them singletons, with more than 7.5% in the top ten. The sample taken for sequencing was peripheral blood. The receptors were sampled from a woman aged 60-75 years with COVID-19, enrolled during active disease. CDR3s include the opening cysteine and the closing phenylalanine or tryptophan. A D gene is named only where the DNA matches it firmly. Clone sizes are given selectively: once, few, many, or a class where the clone is expanded.

cdr3_nt cdr3_aa clone_size cdr3_length j_call v_call d_call
TGTGCCAGCCGACAGGGGAACACTGAAGCTTTCTTT CASRQGNTEAFF NA 12 TRBJ1-1 TRBV30 TRBD1
TGTGCCAGCAGCGTAGGGTCCGTGGGGCAGGATGGCTACACCTTC CASSVGSVGQDGYTF NA 15 TRBJ1-2 TRBV9 NA
TGCGCCAGCAGCCATGATCCGGGACTCGACCCACATGAGCAGTTCTTC CASSHDPGLDPHEQFF NA 16 TRBJ2-1 TRBV4-1 NA
TGTGCCAGCAGCCCGATAGGGGGGGCCCCCTCCGAGCAGTACTTC CASSPIGGAPSEQYF NA 15 TRBJ2-7 TRBV9 NA
TGCGCCAGCAGCTTACAGGAGGGACGAACTGAAGCTTTCTTT CASSLQEGRTEAFF NA 14 TRBJ1-1 TRBV5-1 NA
TGTGCCAGCTCACCCGCGGCAGGAGGTGAAGATACGCAGTATTTT CASSPAAGGEDTQYF NA 15 TRBJ2-3 TRBV18 NA
TGTGCCAGTAGCCAGGGACAGGGCTATGGCTACACCTTC CASSQGQGYGYTF NA 13 TRBJ1-2 TRBV19 TRBD1
TGTGCCAGCAGGGCCGTGGTGGTCGGCTACACCTTC CASRAVVVGYTF NA 12 TRBJ1-2 TRBV6-6 NA
TGTGCCAGCAGGAAACAGGGTGGGAATCAGCCCCAGCATTTT CASRKQGGNQPQHF NA 14 TRBJ1-5 TRBV6-5 NA
TGTGCCAGCAGCGTAGATCTTACAGGGCGGCGGGATGAGCAGTTCTTC CASSVDLTGRRDEQFF NA 16 TRBJ2-1 TRBV9 NA
TGTGCCACCAGTGATTTTACCGGGACTAGCAGGTCCACCGGGGAGCTGTTTTTT CATSDFTGTSRSTGELFF few 18 TRBJ2-2 TRBV24-1 TRBD2
TGTGCCTGGAGTGCCGGAGGACGGGAAAAACTGTTTTTT CAWSAGGREKLFF NA 13 TRBJ1-4 TRBV30 NA
TGTGCCAGTAGTAGGCTTCCGAACTCTGGAAACACCATATATTTT CASSRLPNSGNTIYF NA 15 TRBJ1-3 TRBV19 NA
TGTGCCAGTAGTAAGGGACAGGGTTACAATGAGCAGTTCTTC CASSKGQGYNEQFF NA 14 TRBJ2-1 TRBV19 TRBD1
TGCGCCAGCAGCTTGGATATGGGACCCCAGGGACGGGCTAGCGGGGACACCTTC CASSLDMGPQGRASGDTF NA 18 TRBJ1-2 TRBV5-1 NA
TGCGCCAGCAGCCTGGGAGGGGGACGCCCGGGCTACACCTTC CASSLGGGRPGYTF NA 14 TRBJ1-2 TRBV5-1 NA
TGCGCCAGCAGTGAGTCATTAGGGACACGGCTGAAACTGTTTTTT CASSESLGTRLKLFF few 15 TRBJ1-4 TRBV10-2 NA
TGTGCCAGCAGCCAAGGGACAGGGGTCGCCTACGAGCAGTACTTC CASSQGTGVAYEQYF NA 15 TRBJ2-7 TRBV3-1/TRBV3-2 TRBD1
TGCGCCAGCAGCCCCGGACAGGCCCGCAACTATGGCTACACCTTC CASSPGQARNYGYTF NA 15 TRBJ1-2 TRBV5-1 TRBD1
TGTGCCAGCAGTTTGGAGAGCTCTGGAAACACCATATATTTT CASSLESSGNTIYF NA 14 TRBJ1-3 TRBV27 NA
TGTGCCAGCAGGGGTCGGCGGGGCCCCCAAGAGACCCAGTACTTC CASRGRRGPQETQYF NA 15 TRBJ2-5 TRBV11-2 NA
TGCGCCAGCAGCCAAGAGCAGGGGGTTGACTATGGCTACACCTTC CASSQEQGVDYGYTF few 15 TRBJ1-2 TRBV4-1 TRBD1
TGTGCCAGCAGCTTGGTCACTAGCGGGAGGGGGGCAGATACGCAGTATTTT CASSLVTSGRGADTQYF NA 17 TRBJ2-3 TRBV7-2 TRBD2
TGTGCCAGCAGCTTGGAGGACTTTGAAGCTTTCTTT CASSLEDFEAFF NA 12 TRBJ1-1 TRBV5-4 NA
TGTGCCAGCAGTTTAGGGGCGGGGAGGGGACAGCCCCAGCATTTT CASSLGAGRGQPQHF once 15 TRBJ1-5 TRBV27 NA
TGTGCCAGCAGTTACAGGGTTATGAACACTGAAGCTTTCTTT CASSYRVMNTEAFF NA 14 TRBJ1-1 TRBV2 NA
TGTGCCAGCAGTTCCCAGGGGGCGCAAAACGAGCAGTACTTC CASSSQGAQNEQYF NA 14 TRBJ2-7 TRBV27 TRBD1
TGTGCCAGCTCCCAGGGACAGGGGGTCACTGAAGCTTTCTTT CASSQGQGVTEAFF NA 14 TRBJ1-1 TRBV18 TRBD1
TGTGCCAGCAGCGGACAGGTCCGACAGCCCCAGCATTTT CASSGQVRQPQHF NA 13 TRBJ1-5 TRBV7-8 TRBD1
TGTGCCAGCAGCAAGATGACCGGGACAGAATACAATGAGCAGTTCTTC CASSKMTGTEYNEQFF once 16 TRBJ2-1 TRBV7-6 TRBD1
TGTGCCAGCAGCCAAGTGAGTACTAACACTGAAGCTTTCTTT CASSQVSTNTEAFF NA 14 TRBJ1-1 TRBV4-2 NA
TGTGCCAGCAGTTCGGGACAGGTTCCCAATCAGCCCCAGCATTTT CASSSGQVPNQPQHF NA 15 TRBJ1-5 TRBV6-5 TRBD1